The entry that follows covers one T cell receptor (beta chain) sequence. Its antigen remains unknown. From the reads, TCRdb called clonotypes with MiXCR, one entry per CDR3 protein. This repertoire shows approximately 25,000 distinct CDR3 sequences, over 40% found once; its top ten account for around 4.8%. This sample is part of a study of type 1 regulatory T cells. In the study overall: This in vitro CD4 product, T-allo10, is enriched for Tr1 cells and alloantigen-specific.

The germline gives CDR1 SGHTA, CDR2 FQGNSA. The CDR3 covers 15 residues. Trimming cost V 1 base and J 2 bases; bases outside gene matches: 5. J is TRBJ2-7 and V is TRBV7-2; 7 nucleotides match TRBD1. Sample: cultured T cells, either the whole culture or a sorted T cell fraction (not recorded which). This clonotype was obtained from a human donor in good health. CDR3 residues: CASSLGGTATYEQYF. The CDR3 DNA reads TGTGCCAGCAGCTTAGGGGGGACAGCAACCTACGAGCAGTACTTC.